The TCR beta chain under discussion was sequenced for a study of OX40 agonist ivuxolimab in advanced cancers. The CDR3 runs to 19 residues. Trimming removed 5 bases from V and 0 bases from J, with 23 bases in between. Germline CDR1 SGHTA, CDR2 FQGNSA. TCRdb's copy holds only in-frame clones and misses some; the assay was immunoSEQ multiplex PCR. In the table there are tens of thousands of clones, around 85% of which are singletons. The source material was CD4+ or CD8+ T cells sorted from blood, sampled in a trial of the OX40 agonist ivuxolimab. The receptor was derived from an adult with an advanced solid tumor such as melanoma, head and neck, liver or kidney cancer. This chain uses TRBV7-2 with TRBJ1-5; tentatively, D is TRBD1 (6 bases). The CDR3 here is CASSRPGLGAFYSNQPQHF. DNA of the CDR3: TGTGCCAGCAGCAGACCGGGACTGGGGGCTTTCTATAGCAATCAGCCCCAGCATTTT. The variable domain in full, completed from reference TRBV7-2 and TRBJ1-5, reads GAGVSQSPSNKVTEKGKDVELRCDPISGHTALYWYRQSLGQGLEFLIYFQGNSAPDKSGLPSDRFSAERTGGSVSTLTIQRTQQEDSAVYLCASSRPGLGAFYSNQPQHFGDGTRLSIL.